This record concerns one T cell receptor (beta chain) sequence. What it binds is not known. TCR beta cDNA libraries had unique molecular identifiers. TCRdb reprocessed the PCR reads via MiXCR and lists one record per CDR3 protein. The data show hundreds of thousands of distinct CDR3 sequences, approximately 60% seen once. Germline-derived CDR1 and CDR2 are ENHRY and SYGVKD. The CDR3 totals 14 residues. The entry originates in a study of post-analysis software for immune sequencing data. Study observations and caveats: Diversity measured as normalized Chao1 was significantly lower in multiple sclerosis patients than in controls. Five TRBV segments, TRBV5-6, TRBV5-1 and TRBV20-1 among them, were found more frequent in patients than controls.

The sequence was collected from a girl aged 2 to 10 with multiple sclerosis. The J gene is TRBJ2-7, the V gene TRBV10-3; possibly TRBD2 for D (6 bases). The J call is in doubt because the DNA end fits TRBJ2-5 better. Sequences were obtained from blood. The CDR3 protein is CAISVSGSEETQYF. The CDR3 DNA reads as TGTGCCATCAGTGTCTCCGGGAGTGAGGAGACCCAGTACTTC.